This entry lists 20 T cell receptor beta chains sequenced from one sample in a study of PD-L1 blockade in urothelial cancer. The time point was: peripheral blood 6 weeks after treatment start. Assay: immunoSEQ multiplex PCR; the TCRdb copy retains only in-frame clones and omits some. The table shows about 36,000 clones, with approximately 80% occurring only once. The sequencing here drew on PBMCs, taken around atezolizumab (anti-PD-L1) treatment. Every receptor here comes from a man aged 35 to 55 with urothelial cancer.

Only a few counts were recorded for this clone. This chain connects TRBV6-4 to TRBJ2-7; D not resolved. Deletions cut 7 bases from V and 3 bases from J, with 7 bases between. CDR3 size: 11 residues. The germline gives CDR1 MRHNA, CDR2 SNTAGT. The CDR3 DNA reads TGTGCCAGCAAATCCGTCTACGAGCAGTACTTC. Translation gives CASKSVYEQYF.

This clone occurred a few times. The rearrangement links TRBV30 to TRBJ2-1, with TRBD2 matching over 7 bases. The V segment lost 1 base and the J segment 0 bases; nucleotides outside the gene matches: 6. The CDR3 spans 16 residues. Per germline, CDR1 GTSNPN and CDR2 SVGIG (reference sequence). In DNA form, the CDR3 reads TGTGCCTGGAGTGCAGGCGGGAGAGGCTCCTACAATGAGCAGTTCTTC. It specifies CAWSAGGRGSYNEQFF.

The genes are TRBV4-1 and TRBJ1-2, with a tentative D call TRBD1 (6 bases). Germline V gene sequence: CDR1 MGHRA, CDR2 YSYEKL. The V and J ends lost 0 bases and 6 bases respectively, with 20 bases between them. The CDR3 covers 17 residues. CDR3 protein: CASSQDSLQGPRDGYTF. CDR3 nucleotides: TGCGCCAGCAGCCAAGATTCCCTCCAGGGGCCGAGAGATGGCTACACCTTC.

This clone was counted between two and nine times. The rearrangement joins TRBV7-2 to TRBJ2-5; D might be TRBD2 (5 bases). The CDR3 spans 13 residues. The germline V and J ends were trimmed by 5 bases and 4 bases, with 11 bases remaining between them. The germline V gene encodes CDR1 SGHTA and CDR2 FQGNSA. Here the CDR3 reads CASSEGLGETQYF. For the CDR3, the DNA is TGTGCCAGCAGCGAAGGACTGGGAGAGACCCAGTACTTC.

In this sample, this clone turned up once. CDR3 in amino acids: CASTDRLSGEQYF. The CDR3 region has the DNA TGTGCCAGCACCGACAGGCTTTCGGGAGAGCAGTACTTC. The chain joins TRBV6-1 to TRBJ2-7; tentative D call: TRBD1 (6 bases). Germline CDR1 and CDR2: MNHNS and SASEGT. Trimming left V 7 bases short and J 7 bases short, with 17 bases between. The CDR3 runs 13 residues.

This clone has only a few counts. This sequence joins TRBV7-9 and TRBJ2-2; no firm D call. Germline assignment: CDR1 SEHNR and CDR2 FQNEAQ (reference sequence). The CDR3 spans 15 residues. Trimming pared 1 base from V and 4 bases from J, leaving 10 bases between. CDR3 DNA: TGTGCCAGCAGCTTAGAAGGTAGCAGCACCGGGGAGCTGTTTTTT. This translates into CASSLEGSSTGELFF. Full variable domain (remainder filled in from reference TRBV7-9 and TRBJ2-2): DTGVSQNPRHKITKRGQNVTFRCDPISEHNRLYWYRQTLGQGPEFLTYFQNEAQLEKSRLLSDRFSAERPKGSFSTLEIQRTEQGDSAMYLCASSLEGSSTGELFFGEGSRLTVL.

This sequence joins TRBV28 and TRBJ2-1, with D perhaps TRBD1 (5 bases). The V end was cut by 7 bases, the J end by 7 bases, with 23 bases between. CDR3 length: 16 residues. The V gene's germline CDR1 is MDHEN and CDR2 SYDVKM. In DNA form, the CDR3 reads TGTGCCAGCACCCTAGGGGCGCTGAGAATCGGGAATGAGCAGTTCTTC. Protein sequence: CASTLGALRIGNEQFF.

The V call is TRBV28, the J call TRBJ1-3; possibly TRBD1 for D (5 bases). This CDR3 comprises 15 residues. V was pared by 2 bases and J by 0 bases, with 8 bases between. CDR1 is MDHEN and CDR2 is SYDVKM in the germline V gene. The DNA of the CDR3 is TGTGCCAGCAGTTTAGGGGGGAGCTCTGGAAACACCATATATTTT. As protein: CASSLGGSSGNTIYF.

The CDR3 reads CASSLADRARTEAFF. CDR3 nucleotides: TGTGCCAGCAGCTTGGCGGACAGGGCGAGGACTGAAGCTTTCTTT. The J gene is TRBJ1-1, the V gene TRBV5-5; the match to TRBD1 covers 8 bases. CDR1 is SGHKS, CDR2 YYEKEE, per germline (reference sequence). V was pared by 0 bases and J by 5 bases, with 6 bases of the junction left unmatched. The CDR3 extends over 15 amino acids.

This rearrangement joins TRBV19 to TRBJ2-5, with 8 bases matching TRBD2. V gave up 7 bases and J gave up 6 bases; unmatched junction bases: 16. The CDR3 extends over 16 amino acids. The germline gives CDR1 LNHDA, CDR2 SQIVND (reference sequence). CDR3 DNA sequence: TGTGCCAGTACCCAAGGATCGGCGGGAGGTATCAAGACCCAGTACTTC. Residues: CASTQGSAGGIKTQYF. Drawing the rest from reference TRBV19 and TRBJ2-5, the complete variable domain is DGGITQSPKYLFRKEGQNVTLSCEQNLNHDAMYWYRQDPGQGLRLIYYSQIVNDFQKGDIAEGYSVSREKKESFPLTVTSAQKNPTAFYLCASTQGSAGGIKTQYFGPGTRLLVL.

The chain employs TRBV19 and TRBJ1-4, with 8 nucleotides matching TRBD1. With 3 bases clipped from V and 5 bases from J, the junction kept 5 bases outside the gene matches. Germline CDR1 is LNHDA and CDR2 is SQIVND (reference sequence). The CDR3 is made up of 15 amino acids. CDR3 DNA: TGTGCCAGTAGTATCCAGGGGGCGCAAAATGAAAAACTGTTTTTT. Translating it yields CASSIQGAQNEKLFF.

The rearrangement uses TRBV11-2 and TRBJ1-5, with 10 bases lining up with TRBD1. Trimming at V came to 1 base and at J to 5 bases, leaving 5 bases not matched to a gene. Germline CDR1 SGHAT, CDR2 FQNNGV. The CDR3 extends over 16 amino acids. CDR3 in DNA: TGTGCCAGCAGCTTAGCCGCCGGGACAGGGGATCAGCCCCAGCATTTT. It codes for CASSLAAGTGDQPQHF.

The chain carries TRBV28 and TRBJ1-1; D is possibly TRBD1 (5 bases). Germline CDR1 and CDR2: MDHEN and SYDVKM. The CDR3 length is 14 residues. Trimming took off 6 bases at V and 8 bases at J, with 19 bases between the two ends. The DNA for the CDR3 is TGTGCCAGCAGAGGCCCCACAGGAACGGTGGAAGCTTTCTTT. Amino acids: CASRGPTGTVEAFF.

V is TRBV21-1 and J is TRBJ1-4; the D call TRBD1 from the table was never checked on the DNA. TRBV21-1 is tagged as a pseudogene. CDR3 length equals 21 residues. DNA for the CDR3: TGTGCCAGCAGCACCTTCCAACAGGGGAGGCGAACGCAGGCAACTAATGAAAAACTGTTTTTT. It is translated as CASSTFQQGRRTQATNEKLFF.

The chain links TRBV7-9 to TRBJ1-5; unclear D gene. V lost 1 base and J 6 bases, leaving 13 bases between the germline ends. The CDR3 length is 15 residues. Looked up from germline, CDR1 is SEHNR and CDR2 is FQNEAQ (reference sequence). CDR3 sequence reads: CASSLDLGGRQPQHF. DNA of the CDR3: TGTGCCAGCAGCTTAGACCTGGGAGGGCGTCAGCCCCAGCATTTT.

The rearrangement uses TRBV27 and TRBJ2-7; D remains ambiguous. CDR1 is MNHEY, CDR2 SMNVEV, per germline (reference sequence). The CDR3 totals 13 residues. V lost 6 bases to trimming and J lost 0 bases, with 9 bases between them. CDR3 DNA: TGTGCCAGCAGGCGACAAAGCTCCTACGAGCAGTACTTC. It yields the protein CASRRQSSYEQYF.

This clone has a handful of counts. This CDR3 is CAIRETGQPQHF. CDR3 nucleotides: TGTGCCATCAGAGAGACAGGTCAGCCCCAGCATTTT. V usage is TRBV10-3 and J usage is TRBJ1-5; D is perhaps TRBD1 (6 bases). The CDR3 consists of 12 residues. The V and J ends lost 6 bases and 6 bases respectively, with 9 bases between them. Germline V gene sequence: CDR1 ENHRY, CDR2 SYGVKD.

V and J are TRBV6-1 and TRBJ2-7, with D possibly matching TRBD1 (6 bases). Germline loops: CDR1 MNHNS, CDR2 SASEGT. Deletions cut 0 bases from V and 0 bases from J, with 9 bases between. The CDR3 runs to 15 residues. The CDR3 region has the DNA TGTGCCAGCAGTGAAGCCTGGACAGCCTCCTACGAGCAGTACTTC. This encodes CASSEAWTASYEQYF.

The chain is built from TRBV28 and TRBJ1-1, with D unresolved. This CDR3 has 11 amino acids. V was trimmed by 5 bases and J by 10 bases, leaving 11 bases between them. Looked up from germline, CDR1 is MDHEN and CDR2 is SYDVKM. The CDR3 nucleotides read TGTGCCAGCAGTATCACCCGGGTAGCTTTCTTT. Its protein is CASSITRVAFF.

For the CDR3, the DNA is TGTGCCAGCAGCCTAGACCCCGGCTCCTACGAGCAGTACTTC. This encodes CASSLDPGSYEQYF. The rearrangement links TRBV7-3 to TRBJ2-7, with D unresolved. Looked up from germline, CDR1 is SGHTA and CDR2 is FQGTGA. This CDR3 contains 14 residues. Trimming removed 5 bases from V and 0 bases from J, with 11 bases in between.